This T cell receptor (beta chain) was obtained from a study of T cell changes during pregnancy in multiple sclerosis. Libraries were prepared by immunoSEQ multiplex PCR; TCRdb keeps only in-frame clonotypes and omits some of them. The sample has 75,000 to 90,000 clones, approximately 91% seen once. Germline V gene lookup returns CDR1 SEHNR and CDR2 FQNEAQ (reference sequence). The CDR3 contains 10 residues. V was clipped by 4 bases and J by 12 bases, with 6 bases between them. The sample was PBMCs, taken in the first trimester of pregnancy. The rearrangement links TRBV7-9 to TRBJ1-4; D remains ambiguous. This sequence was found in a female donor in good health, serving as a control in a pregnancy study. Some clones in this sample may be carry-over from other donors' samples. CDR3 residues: CASSSLELFF. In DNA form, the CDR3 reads TGTGCCAGCAGCTCACTTGAACTGTTTTTT.